These 27 T cell receptor beta chains share one sample of origin, sequenced in a study of T-cell memory formation after mild COVID-19. TCRdb re-derived calls from the 5' RACE reads in MiXCR, one entry per CDR3 protein. The top ten clones hold roughly 8.1% of a sample with fewer than 700,000 distinct CDR3 sequences, roughly a fifth of them seen once. Input material: PBMCs or a T cell subset sorted from them (not recorded which). The receptor source for this set is an adult woman who had mild COVID-19 (a few samples of this study predate the infection). Cell type and time point are not known.

This chain uses TRBV3-1 with TRBJ2-7; 8 positions match TRBD2. The CDR3 consists of 16 residues. V shed 5 bases, J shed 2 bases, and the junction held 11 bases outside the gene matches. CDR1 is LGHDT and CDR2 is YNNKEL in the germline V gene (reference sequence). The CDR3 coding sequence is TGTGCCAGCAGCATAGCTATTACTAGCGGAACCTACGAGCAGTACTTC. This encodes CASSIAITSGTYEQYF.

The chain is built from TRBV7-9 and TRBJ2-2; maybe TRBD2 (6 bases). Per the germline V gene, CDR1 is SEHNR and CDR2 is FQNEAQ (reference sequence). Trimming shortened V by 6 bases and J by 0 bases, and 11 bases separated the two germline ends. CDR3 length: 15 amino acids. The CDR3 sequence: CASRMEGANTGELFF. CDR3 bases: TGTGCCAGCAGGATGGAGGGCGCGAACACCGGGGAGCTGTTTTTT. The full variable domain, its missing parts supplied by reference TRBV7-9 and TRBJ2-2, is DTGVSQNPRHKITKRGQNVTFRCDPISEHNRLYWYRQTLGQGPEFLTYFQNEAQLEKSRLLSDRFSAERPKGSFSTLEIQRTEQGDSAMYLCASRMEGANTGELFFGEGSRLTVL.

This clonotype was found a few times. V and J are TRBV11-2 and TRBJ2-4; the D gene is possibly TRBD1 (6 bases). The CDR3 runs to 16 residues. With 4 bases removed from V and 0 bases from J, the gap between germline ends came to 13 bases. CDR1 and CDR2 (germline): SGHAT, FQNNGV. Here the CDR3 reads CASSSGTTLAKNIQYF. CDR3 sequence (DNA): TGTGCCAGCAGCTCCGGGACAACCCTAGCCAAAAACATTCAGTACTTC.

This sequence joins TRBV19 and TRBJ1-2; D uncertain. Trimming pared 3 bases from V and 1 base from J, leaving 6 bases between. Germline V CDR1 and CDR2: LNHDA, SQIVND (reference sequence). This CDR3 is built from 13 residues. In nucleotides, the CDR3 is TGTGCCAGTAGTATCGGATATAACTATGGCTACACCTTC. As protein: CASSIGYNYGYTF.

V gene TRBV20-1 combines with J gene TRBJ1-4; the match to TRBD1 covers 10 bases. Looked up from germline, CDR1 is DFQATT and CDR2 is SNEGSKA (reference sequence). The J segment lost 7 bases and the V segment lost 2 bases, leaving 13 bases of the junction unmatched. This CDR3 is 17 amino acids long. DNA for the CDR3: TGCAGTGCTAGATCCGGGACAGGGGTTTCGGTGTTTGAAAAACTGTTTTTT. Translating it yields CSARSGTGVSVFEKLFF.

In this sample, this clonotype turned up a few times. The rearrangement uses TRBV2 and TRBJ2-7; TRBD1 agrees at 10 bases. CDR3 size: 14 residues. The V segment lost 6 bases and the J segment 2 bases; nucleotides outside the gene matches: 4. Germline values: CDR1 SNHLY, CDR2 FYNNEI. The CDR3 reads CASSGTGETYEQYF. The CDR3 coding sequence is TGTGCCAGCAGCGGGACAGGGGAGACCTACGAGCAGTACTTC.

This clonotype was found a few times. The rearrangement uses TRBV19 and TRBJ2-1; TRBD2 aligns across 9 bases. Germline CDR1 is LNHDA and CDR2 is SQIVND (reference sequence). The CDR3 runs to 14 residues. With V trimmed by 4 bases and J by 7 bases, 5 bases remained unmatched. The CDR3 DNA reads TGTGCCAGTAGTAAGGGACTAGCCTTGAATGAGCAGTTCTTC. Residues: CASSKGLALNEQFF. The complete variable domain, with remaining parts taken from reference TRBV19 and TRBJ2-1, reads DGGITQSPKYLFRKEGQNVTLSCEQNLNHDAMYWYRQDPGQGLRLIYYSQIVNDFQKGDIAEGYSVSREKKESFPLTVTSAQKNPTAFYLCASSKGLALNEQFFGPGTRLTVL.

Many counts were recorded for this clonotype. The chain employs TRBV7-9 and TRBJ2-3, with D maybe TRBD2 (6 bases). Trimming removed 7 bases at V and 5 bases at J, with 13 bases between. Germline V gene data show CDR1 as SEHNR and CDR2 as FQNEAQ (reference sequence). This CDR3 has 13 amino acids. The CDR3 DNA is TGTGCCAGCACCCACCTGCGGGGAGATACGCAGTATTTT. Encoded protein: CASTHLRGDTQYF.

The chain employs TRBV12-3 or TRBV12-4 and TRBJ2-3; D gene uncertain. This CDR3 is 16 amino acids long. V lost 4 bases to trimming and J lost 3 bases, with 17 bases between them. CDR3 protein: CASSSPAVVGTDTQYF. The CDR3 DNA reads TGTGCCAGCAGTTCACCCGCAGTCGTGGGAACAGATACGCAGTATTTT.

This clonotype was seen repeatedly, ten times or more. The rearrangement uses TRBV7-8 and TRBJ2-1, with D tentatively TRBD1 (5 bases). V lost 0 bases and J lost 6, with 18 bases in between. Germline V CDR1 and CDR2: SGHVS, FQNEAQ. This CDR3 has 17 residues. The CDR3: CASSLAPDKRLRNEQFF. The CDR3 bases are TGTGCCAGCAGCTTAGCGCCGGACAAGAGGTTACGCAATGAGCAGTTCTTC.

This CDR3 reads CASREGRPDGYTF. In nucleotides, the CDR3 is TGTGCCAGCAGGGAGGGACGGCCCGATGGCTACACCTTC. V usage is TRBV7-2 and J usage is TRBJ1-2, with D maybe TRBD1 (5 bases). The germline V gene has CDR1 SGHTA and CDR2 FQGNSA. The length of the CDR3 is 13 residues. V was pared by 6 bases and J by 6 bases, with 14 bases between.

This chain connects TRBV6-1 to TRBJ2-3, with 7 bases matching TRBD2. Germline loops: CDR1 MNHNS, CDR2 SASEGT. V shed 4 bases and J 6 bases; nucleotides not matched to a gene: 16. The CDR3 extends over 17 amino acids. The CDR3: CASSATNLAEAWDTQYF. The CDR3 coding sequence is TGTGCCAGCAGTGCCACGAACCTAGCGGAAGCTTGGGATACGCAGTATTTT.

This clonotype appeared a few times. The chain combines TRBV5-1 with TRBJ2-7, with D uncertain. V was trimmed by 4 bases and J by 0 bases, leaving 20 bases between them. The CDR3 covers 17 residues. Germline values: CDR1 SGHRS, CDR2 YFSETQ. CDR3 coding DNA: TGCGCCAGCAGCCCTATCGGTAATCCAGCCGACTCCTACGAGCAGTACTTC. This sequence encodes CASSPIGNPADSYEQYF.

This clonotype was seen only a few times. The genes are TRBV12-3 or TRBV12-4 and TRBJ2-5, with unresolved D. V gave up 5 bases and J gave up 1 base, with 14 bases separating them. This CDR3 region has 15 residues. Written as DNA, the CDR3 is TGTGCCAGCAGTGTCGGACGGAAAGTCCAAGAGACCCAGTACTTC. As protein: CASSVGRKVQETQYF.

The rearrangement links TRBV12-3 or TRBV12-4 to TRBJ2-3; TRBD1 matches 9 bases. V lost 5 bases to trimming and J lost 2 bases; unmatched junction nucleotides: 11. CDR3 length equals 17 residues. The CDR3 spells CASSPPWTGAFTDTQYF. Here the CDR3 DNA reads TGTGCCAGCAGTCCTCCTTGGACAGGGGCTTTCACAGATACGCAGTATTTT.

The CDR3 DNA reads TGTGCCAGCAGCACCCCGTCCGTCGCTCTGGGGGCGCAGTATTTT. Its translation is CASSTPSVALGAQYF. This chain uses TRBV11-3 with TRBJ2-3; D may correspond to TRBD1 or TRBD2 (5 bases each). The CDR3 is 15 residues long. Germline CDR1 reads SGHNT; CDR2 reads YENEEA. Trimming shortened V by 5 bases and J by 10 bases, and 22 bases separated the two germline ends.

The chain carries TRBV4-3 and TRBJ2-3; D is unclear. The CDR3 extends over 15 amino acids. Germline CDR1 LGHNA, CDR2 YSLEER. V shed 3 bases and J shed 5 bases, with 15 bases lying between them. The CDR3 DNA sequence: TGCGCCAGCAGCCAGGAAAGCACCTTCCGAGATACGCAGTATTTT. As protein: CASSQESTFRDTQYF.

This clonotype was counted between two and nine times. Written as DNA, the CDR3 is TGTGCCAGCAGGGACAGACAGGGGGCAATAACTGAAGCTTTCTTT. Amino acids: CASRDRQGAITEAFF. V usage is TRBV6-2 or TRBV6-3 and J usage is TRBJ1-1; TRBD1 matches 10 bases. The germline CDR1 and CDR2 sequences are MNHEY and SVGEGT. V lost 6 bases and J lost 5; bases outside the gene matches: 9. This CDR3 has 15 amino acids.

The chain carries TRBV3-1 and TRBJ1-2; D gene ambiguous. The CDR3 covers 15 residues. The V gene lost 1 base and the J gene lost 7 bases, with 16 bases spanning the gap. CDR1 and CDR2 (germline): LGHDT, YNNKEL (reference sequence). The CDR3 region is CASSQGVRLSGGYTF. In DNA, the CDR3 is TGTGCCAGCAGCCAAGGTGTAAGGCTCTCAGGTGGCTACACCTTC.

In this sample, this clonotype turned up a few times. This chain uses TRBV7-3 with TRBJ2-2; 7 nucleotides line up with TRBD2. The trim removed 5 bases at V and 6 bases at J, leaving 24 bases unmatched. The length of the CDR3 is 20 residues. The germline gives CDR1 SGHTA, CDR2 FQGTGA. CDR3 in amino acids: CASSPRPPVSSGASAGELFF. The CDR3 bases are TGTGCCAGCAGCCCTCGACCTCCGGTGTCTAGCGGAGCCAGCGCCGGGGAGCTGTTTTTT.

The chain joins TRBV24-1 to TRBJ2-1; TRBD2 matches 8 bases. The CDR3 runs 15 residues. Germline V gives CDR1 KGHDR, CDR2 SFDVKD. V shed 3 bases and J 5 bases; nucleotides not matched to a gene: 5. The CDR3 bases are TGTGCCACCAGTGATCTAGGAGCGGGAGACAATGAGCAGTTCTTC. Protein: CATSDLGAGDNEQFF.

This clonotype appeared a few times. The chain carries TRBV5-1 and TRBJ1-1; tentatively, D is TRBD1 (5 bases). Trimming left V 2 bases short and J 3 bases short, with 11 bases between. Germline V gives CDR1 SGHRS, CDR2 YFSETQ. CDR3 length: 14 residues. The CDR3 loop reads CASSFRGSDTEAFF. In nucleotides, the CDR3 is TGCGCCAGCAGCTTTCGGGGGTCGGACACTGAAGCTTTCTTT.

This clonotype was found a few times. The gene calls are TRBV24-1 and TRBJ2-2, with D perhaps given as TRBD1 or TRBD2 (6 bases each). CDR1 is KGHDR and CDR2 is SFDVKD in the germline V gene. V was shortened by 0 bases and J by 5 bases, with 21 bases between the two germline ends. CDR3 size: 19 residues. The DNA of the CDR3 is TGTGCCACCAGTGATTTGCCCGGGGGCCGGGGCCTTCGGACCGGGGAGCTGTTTTTT. It specifies CATSDLPGGRGLRTGELFF.

The chain has TRBV7-3 and TRBJ2-5; TRBD2 aligns across 8 bases. In germline, CDR1 is SGHTA, CDR2 FQGTGA. There are 14 residues in the CDR3. Trimming at V came to 5 bases and at J to 4 bases, leaving 6 bases not matched to a gene. CDR3 loop: CASSPGGLIETQYF. The CDR3 region has the DNA TGTGCCAGCAGCCCGGGGGGGCTCATAGAGACCCAGTACTTC.

This clonotype has a count of ten or more. This sequence joins TRBV7-2 and TRBJ2-7; 9 nucleotides agree with TRBD1. Germline assignment: CDR1 SGHTA and CDR2 FQGNSA. CDR3 length: 15 amino acids. J was trimmed by 4 bases and V by 5 bases; bases with no gene match: 9. The CDR3 region is CASSPTAGQGYEQYF. The CDR3 DNA reads TGTGCCAGCAGCCCTACCGCCGGACAGGGGTACGAGCAGTACTTC.

This chain uses TRBV11-3 with TRBJ2-1; no reliable D call. Trimming cost V 6 bases and J 7 bases, with 16 bases left between them. CDR1 is SGHNT, CDR2 YENEEA, per germline. This CDR3 is built from 14 residues. CDR3 sequence reads: CASSSDGARNEQFF. CDR3 in DNA: TGTGCCAGCAGTTCGGACGGAGCCAGGAATGAGCAGTTCTTC.

This clonotype has only a few counts. The CDR3 DNA is TGTGCCAGCAGCCAAGAAGTGTTCGGGACCCGGAATGAGCAGTTCTTC. This codes for CASSQEVFGTRNEQFF. This chain joins TRBV3-1 and TRBJ2-1; D could derive from TRBD1 or TRBD2 (5 bases each). The germline V gene has CDR1 LGHDT and CDR2 YNNKEL (reference sequence). CDR3 length: 16 amino acids. V was pared by 0 bases and J by 7 bases, with 16 bases between.